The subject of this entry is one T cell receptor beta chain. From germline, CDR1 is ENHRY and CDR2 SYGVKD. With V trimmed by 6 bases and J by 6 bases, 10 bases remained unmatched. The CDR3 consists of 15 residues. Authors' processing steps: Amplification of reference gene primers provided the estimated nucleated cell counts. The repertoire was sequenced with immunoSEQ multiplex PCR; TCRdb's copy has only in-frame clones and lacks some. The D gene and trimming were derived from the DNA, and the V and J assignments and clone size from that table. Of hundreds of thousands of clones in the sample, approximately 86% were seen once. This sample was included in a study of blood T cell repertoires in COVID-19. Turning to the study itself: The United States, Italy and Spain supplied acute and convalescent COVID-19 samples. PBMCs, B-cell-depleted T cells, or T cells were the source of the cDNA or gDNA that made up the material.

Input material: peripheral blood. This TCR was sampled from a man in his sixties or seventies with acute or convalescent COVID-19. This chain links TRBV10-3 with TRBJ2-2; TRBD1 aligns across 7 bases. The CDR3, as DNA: TGTGCCATCAGACCACAGGGGACCCCCGCCGGGGAGCTGTTTTTT. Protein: CAIRPQGTPAGELFF.